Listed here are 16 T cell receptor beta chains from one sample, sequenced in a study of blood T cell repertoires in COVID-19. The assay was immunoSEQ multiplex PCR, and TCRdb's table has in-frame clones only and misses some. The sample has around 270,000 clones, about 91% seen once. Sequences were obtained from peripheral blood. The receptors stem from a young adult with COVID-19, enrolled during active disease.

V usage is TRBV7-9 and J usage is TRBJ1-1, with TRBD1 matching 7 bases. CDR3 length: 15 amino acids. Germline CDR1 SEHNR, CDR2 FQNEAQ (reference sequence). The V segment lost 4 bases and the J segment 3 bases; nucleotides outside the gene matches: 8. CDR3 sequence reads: CASSSNRGRDTEAFF. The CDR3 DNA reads TGTGCCAGCAGCTCCAACAGGGGAAGGGACACTGAAGCTTTCTTT. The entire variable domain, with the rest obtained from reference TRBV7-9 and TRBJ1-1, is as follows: DTGVSQNPRHKITKRGQNVTFRCDPISEHNRLYWYRQTLGQGPEFLTYFQNEAQLEKSRLLSDRFSAERPKGSFSTLEIQRTEQGDSAMYLCASSSNRGRDTEAFFGQGTRLTVV.

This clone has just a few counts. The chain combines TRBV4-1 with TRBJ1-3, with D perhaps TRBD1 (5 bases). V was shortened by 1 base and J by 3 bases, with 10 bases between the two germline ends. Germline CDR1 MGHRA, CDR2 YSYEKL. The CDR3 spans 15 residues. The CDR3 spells CASSQAQGGGNTIYF. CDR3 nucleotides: TGCGCCAGCAGCCAAGCCCAGGGAGGTGGAAACACCATATATTTT.

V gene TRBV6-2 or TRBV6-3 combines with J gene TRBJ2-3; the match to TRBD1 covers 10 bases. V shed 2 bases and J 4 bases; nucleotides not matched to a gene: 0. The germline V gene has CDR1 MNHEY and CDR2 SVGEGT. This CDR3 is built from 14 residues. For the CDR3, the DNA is TGTGCCAGCAGTTACGGACAGGGGGCAGATACGCAGTATTTT. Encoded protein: CASSYGQGADTQYF.

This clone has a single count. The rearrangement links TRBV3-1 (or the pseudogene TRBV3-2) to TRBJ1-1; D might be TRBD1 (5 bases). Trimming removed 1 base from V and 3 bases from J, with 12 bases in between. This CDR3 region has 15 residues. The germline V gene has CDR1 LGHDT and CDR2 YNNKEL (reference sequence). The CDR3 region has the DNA TGTGCCAGCAGCCAAGGAACAGGATGGGACACTGAAGCTTTCTTT. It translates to CASSQGTGWDTEAFF.

As DNA, the CDR3 is TGTGCCAGCAGTCGGACAGGGGGGAACACTGAAGCTTTCTTT. It translates to CASSRTGGNTEAFF. J is TRBJ1-1 and V is TRBV6-2 or TRBV6-3; 10 bases match TRBD1. The CDR3 has 14 residues. V lost 5 bases, J lost 1 base, and 1 base stayed unmatched. Germline CDR1 and CDR2: MNHEY and SVGEGT.

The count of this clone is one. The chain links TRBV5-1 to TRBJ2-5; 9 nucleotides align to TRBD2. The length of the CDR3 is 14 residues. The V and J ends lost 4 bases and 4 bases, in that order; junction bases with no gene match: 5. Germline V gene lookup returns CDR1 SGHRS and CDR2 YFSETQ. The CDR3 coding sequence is TGCGCCAGCAGCCCTAGCGGGGAGGGAGAGACCCAGTACTTC. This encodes CASSPSGEGETQYF.

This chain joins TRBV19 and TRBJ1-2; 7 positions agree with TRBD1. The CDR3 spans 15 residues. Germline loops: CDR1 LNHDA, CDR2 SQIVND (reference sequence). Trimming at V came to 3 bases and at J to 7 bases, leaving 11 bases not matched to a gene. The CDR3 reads CASSMMLGQSSGYTF. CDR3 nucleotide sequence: TGTGCCAGTAGTATGATGTTGGGACAGAGTAGTGGCTACACCTTC.

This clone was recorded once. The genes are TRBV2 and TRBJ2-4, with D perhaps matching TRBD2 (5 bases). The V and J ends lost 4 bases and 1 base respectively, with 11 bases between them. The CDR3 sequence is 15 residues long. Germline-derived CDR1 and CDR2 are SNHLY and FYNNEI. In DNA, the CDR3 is TGTGCCAGCAGTGTGGATAGCGTCGCCAAAAACATTCAGTACTTC. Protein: CASSVDSVAKNIQYF.

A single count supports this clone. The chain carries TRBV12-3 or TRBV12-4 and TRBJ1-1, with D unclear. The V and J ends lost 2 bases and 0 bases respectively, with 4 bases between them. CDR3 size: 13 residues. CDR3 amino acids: CASSLFLNTEAFF. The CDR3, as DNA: TGTGCCAGCAGTTTATTCTTGAACACTGAAGCTTTCTTT.

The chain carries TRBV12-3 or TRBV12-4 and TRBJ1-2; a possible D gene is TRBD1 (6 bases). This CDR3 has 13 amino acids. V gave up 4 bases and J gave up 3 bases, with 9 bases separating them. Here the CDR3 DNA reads TGTGCCAGCAGTTCAACAGGGTACTATGGCTACACCTTC. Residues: CASSSTGYYGYTF.

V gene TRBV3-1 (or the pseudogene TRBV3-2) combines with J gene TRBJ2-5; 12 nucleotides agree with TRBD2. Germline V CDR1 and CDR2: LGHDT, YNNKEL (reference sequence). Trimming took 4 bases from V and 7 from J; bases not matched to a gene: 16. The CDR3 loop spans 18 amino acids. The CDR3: CASSPYTPTSGSVGTQYF. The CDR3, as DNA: TGTGCCAGCAGCCCATATACCCCGACTAGCGGGAGTGTCGGGACCCAGTACTTC.

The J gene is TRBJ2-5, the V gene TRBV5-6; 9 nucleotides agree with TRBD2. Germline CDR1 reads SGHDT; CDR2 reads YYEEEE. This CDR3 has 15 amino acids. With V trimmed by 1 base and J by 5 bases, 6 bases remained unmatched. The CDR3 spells CASSLRLAGLETQYF. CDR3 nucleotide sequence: TGTGCCAGCAGCTTGAGGCTAGCGGGATTGGAGACCCAGTACTTC.

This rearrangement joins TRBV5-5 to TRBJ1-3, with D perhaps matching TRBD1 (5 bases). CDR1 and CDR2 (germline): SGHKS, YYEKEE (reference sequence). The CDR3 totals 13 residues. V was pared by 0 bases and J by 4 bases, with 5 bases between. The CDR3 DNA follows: TGTGCCAGCAGCTTGGGACAGGGAAACACCATATATTTT. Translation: CASSLGQGNTIYF.

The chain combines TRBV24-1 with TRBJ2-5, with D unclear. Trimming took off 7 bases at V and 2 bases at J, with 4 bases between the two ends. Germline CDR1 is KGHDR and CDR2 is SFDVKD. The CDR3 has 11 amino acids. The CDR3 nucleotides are TGTGCCACCAGCTATCAAGAGACCCAGTACTTC. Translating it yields CATSYQETQYF.

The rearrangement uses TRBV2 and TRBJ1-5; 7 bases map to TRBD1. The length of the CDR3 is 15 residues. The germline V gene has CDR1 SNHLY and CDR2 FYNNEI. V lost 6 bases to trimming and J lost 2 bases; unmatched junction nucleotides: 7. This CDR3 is CASSLRTGGNQPQHF. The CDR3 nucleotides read TGTGCCAGCAGCCTAAGAACAGGGGGCAATCAGCCCCAGCATTTT.

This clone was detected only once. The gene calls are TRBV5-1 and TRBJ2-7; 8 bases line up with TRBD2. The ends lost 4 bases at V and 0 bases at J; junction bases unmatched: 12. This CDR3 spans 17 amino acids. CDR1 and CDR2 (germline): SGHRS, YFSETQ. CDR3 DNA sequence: TGCGCCAGCAGCCCTGCCCCTAGCGGGCCACCCTCCTACGAGCAGTACTTC. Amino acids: CASSPAPSGPPSYEQYF.